This passage covers 30 T cell receptor beta chains from one sample sequenced in a study of OX40 agonist ivuxolimab in advanced cancers. To prepare the library, the immunoSEQ multiplex PCR assay was applied. This is the immuneACCESS table as TCRdb keeps it, with only in-frame sequences that have V and J called. A part of the clones is gone; compared with another copy, unresolved V genes explain less than half, and the rest is unexplained. This sample is represented by fewer than 65,000 clones; roughly 89% of them were singletons. The ten largest clones take up over 1% of the sample. The input for sequencing was CD4+ or CD8+ T cells sorted from blood, taken in a trial of the OX40 agonist ivuxolimab. These receptors were obtained from an adult with an advanced solid tumor such as melanoma, head and neck, liver or kidney cancer.

This clone appeared a few times. This chain uses TRBV28 with TRBJ1-2; TRBD1 matches 7 bases. Germline values: CDR1 MDHEN, CDR2 SYDVKM. The CDR3 has 13 amino acids. V shed 6 bases and J 5 bases; nucleotides not matched to a gene: 6. Here the CDR3 reads CASSQGTEYGYTF. The CDR3 coding sequence is TGTGCCAGCAGCCAAGGGACAGAATATGGCTACACCTTC.

This clone has just a few counts. The chain is built from TRBV5-8 and TRBJ2-7; weak D call: TRBD1 (5 bases). This CDR3 has 14 residues. Germline V CDR1 and CDR2: SGHTS, YDEGEE. V lost 3 bases to trimming and J lost 3 bases, with 13 bases between them. CDR3 residues: CASSSQGLSYEQYF. In nucleotides, the CDR3 is TGTGCCAGCAGCTCCCAGGGTCTAAGCTACGAGCAGTACTTC.

The chain's CDR3 is CASGSSGGAGEQYF. CDR3 DNA sequence: TGTGCCAGCGGATCTTCGGGGGGGGCGGGGGAGCAGTACTTC. The V and J genes are TRBV7-9 and TRBJ2-7; 8 nucleotides line up with TRBD2. The V segment lost 8 bases and the J segment 7 bases; nucleotides outside the gene matches: 13. The germline V gene encodes CDR1 SEHNR and CDR2 FQNEAQ (reference sequence). The CDR3 has 14 residues.

The rearrangement links TRBV19 to TRBJ1-1; possibly TRBD1 for D (6 bases). Germline assignment: CDR1 LNHDA and CDR2 SQIVND (reference sequence). The V end was cut by 6 bases, the J end by 2 bases, with 13 bases between. The CDR3 is made up of 14 amino acids. The CDR3 DNA follows: TGTGCCAGTAGGATGGGGGCAGCTAACACTGAAGCTTTCTTT. Protein: CASRMGAANTEAFF.

The CDR3 nucleotides read TGTGCCAGCAGTTCACAAAAACGGGGCAATCAGCCCCAGCATTTT. Protein: CASSSQKRGNQPQHF. The chain has TRBV28 and TRBJ1-5, with D uncertain. Germline CDR1 reads MDHEN; CDR2 reads SYDVKM. This CDR3 is 15 amino acids long. V lost 4 bases and J lost 2, with 12 bases in between.

The rearrangement links TRBV6-6 to TRBJ2-3; D ambiguous. CDR3 length: 14 amino acids. Trimming shortened V by 4 bases and J by 1 base, and 9 bases separated the two germline ends. Germline V gives CDR1 MNHNY, CDR2 SVGAGI (reference sequence). CDR3 amino acids: CASSFWVRTDTQYF. In DNA form, the CDR3 reads TGTGCCAGCAGTTTTTGGGTTCGCACAGATACGCAGTATTTT.

The rearrangement joins TRBV5-1 to TRBJ2-5; tentatively, D is TRBD1 (5 bases). Germline loops: CDR1 SGHRS, CDR2 YFSETQ. The CDR3 spans 13 residues. Trimming left V 2 bases short and J 3 bases short, with 8 bases between. As DNA, the CDR3 is TGCGCCAGCAGCTTTGACAGAGAAGAGACCCAGTACTTC. As protein: CASSFDREETQYF.

The rearrangement links TRBV5-1 to TRBJ2-7; maybe TRBD2 (5 bases). Germline CDR1 reads SGHRS; CDR2 reads YFSETQ. CDR3 length: 14 residues. Trimming removed 1 base from V and 2 bases from J, with 10 bases in between. Here the CDR3 DNA reads TGCGCCAGCAGCTTGCTTACCGGGACCTACGAGCAGTACTTC. It codes for CASSLLTGTYEQYF.

This clone was seen a handful of times. The chain combines TRBV11-2 with TRBJ1-1; D unclear. Per germline, CDR1 SGHAT and CDR2 FQNNGV. CDR3 length: 13 amino acids. Trimming took off 5 bases at V and 1 base at J, with 8 bases between the two ends. The CDR3 nucleotides are TGTGCCAGCAGCACGACTCGGAACACTGAAGCTTTCTTT. Translating it yields CASSTTRNTEAFF.

The chain has TRBV30 and TRBJ1-5, with 8 bases that match TRBD1. The CDR3 consists of 15 residues. J gave up 7 bases and V 2 bases, and 10 bases lay outside the gene matches. Germline V gene lookup returns CDR1 GTSNPN and CDR2 SVGIG (reference sequence). The CDR3 DNA reads as TGTGCCTGGAGTCAACAGACAGGGGTTCGGCAGCCCCAGCATTTT. This sequence encodes CAWSQQTGVRQPQHF.

The rearrangement uses TRBV10-3 and TRBJ2-3; 7 bases line up with TRBD1. Looked up from germline, CDR1 is ENHRY and CDR2 is SYGVKD. CDR3 size: 13 residues. V lost 2 bases and J lost 4; bases outside the gene matches: 0. Here the CDR3 DNA reads TGTGCCATCAGTGAGCAGGGGGCAGATACGCAGTATTTT. It encodes CAISEQGADTQYF.

The chain couples TRBV6-1 to TRBJ2-7; TRBD1 matches at 8 bases. Germline V gene sequence: CDR1 MNHNS, CDR2 SASEGT. This CDR3 region has 16 residues. The V segment lost 2 bases and the J segment 5 bases; nucleotides outside the gene matches: 11. The CDR3 region has the DNA TGTGCCAGCAGTGAAATCGGGCTCGGACAGGGCGACGAGCAGTACTTC. Its translation is CASSEIGLGQGDEQYF.

The chain is built from TRBV27 and TRBJ2-7; TRBD2 agrees at 12 bases. Germline-derived CDR1 and CDR2 are MNHEY and SMNVEV (reference sequence). The CDR3 totals 15 residues. V was clipped by 6 bases and J by 2 bases; unmatched bases: 5. CDR3 protein: CASSRTSGTTYEQYF. In DNA form, the CDR3 reads TGTGCCAGCAGCAGGACTAGCGGGACCACCTACGAGCAGTACTTC.

The rearrangement uses TRBV30 and TRBJ1-5, with D unclear. V shed 4 bases and J shed 6 bases, with 13 bases lying between them. The CDR3 totals 13 residues. Germline values: CDR1 GTSNPN, CDR2 SVGIG (reference sequence). CDR3 nucleotide sequence: TGTGCCTGGAATCGGGCCGACGGTCAGCCCCAGCATTTT. It codes for CAWNRADGQPQHF.

This sequence joins TRBV5-4 and TRBJ2-3; TRBD2 agrees at 7 bases. V dropped 5 bases and J dropped 4; count of bases not matched to a gene: 13. This CDR3 spans 16 amino acids. Germline values: CDR1 SGHNT, CDR2 YYREEE (reference sequence). CDR3 protein: CASSALGREWADTQYF. CDR3 in DNA: TGTGCCAGCAGTGCCCTGGGGCGGGAGTGGGCAGATACGCAGTATTTT.

The chain has TRBV7-9 and TRBJ2-1; D may be TRBD2 (6 bases). Germline CDR1 is SEHNR and CDR2 is FQNEAQ (reference sequence). The length of the CDR3 is 15 residues. With 0 bases removed from V and 7 bases from J, the gap between germline ends came to 13 bases. Here the CDR3 reads CASSLAHGGVNEQFF. DNA for the CDR3: TGTGCCAGCAGCTTAGCCCATGGAGGGGTGAATGAGCAGTTCTTC.

This chain links TRBV27 with TRBJ1-1, with D possibly being TRBD1 (6 bases). The germline V and J ends were trimmed by 2 bases and 9 bases, with 16 bases remaining between them. From germline, CDR1 is MNHEY and CDR2 SMNVEV (reference sequence). The CDR3 extends over 14 amino acids. In nucleotides, the CDR3 is TGTGCCAGCAGTTTAAGGGGGGGCGCGGTGAAAGCTTTCTTT. It is translated as CASSLRGGAVKAFF.

This rearrangement joins TRBV7-9 to TRBJ2-7, with 8 bases fitting TRBD2. The CDR3 loop spans 14 amino acids. Trimming took 5 bases from V and 4 from J; bases not matched to a gene: 7. Germline CDR1 SEHNR, CDR2 FQNEAQ (reference sequence). CDR3 amino acids: CASSRSGSLYEQYF. The CDR3, as DNA: TGTGCCAGCAGCCGCAGCGGGAGCCTATACGAGCAGTACTTC. Full variable domain (remainder filled in from reference TRBV7-9 and TRBJ2-7): DTGVSQNPRHKITKRGQNVTFRCDPISEHNRLYWYRQTLGQGPEFLTYFQNEAQLEKSRLLSDRFSAERPKGSFSTLEIQRTEQGDSAMYLCASSRSGSLYEQYFGPGTRLTVT.

This clone was found a few times. V and J are TRBV28 and TRBJ2-5, with 9 bases identical to TRBD2. Germline V gene sequence: CDR1 MDHEN, CDR2 SYDVKM. The junction had 8 bases not matched to a gene; V was cut back by 10 bases and J by 5 bases. CDR3 length: 13 amino acids. The CDR3 here is CAICSGSWETQYF. CDR3 bases: TGTGCCATCTGTAGCGGGAGTTGGGAGACCCAGTACTTC.

The chain has TRBV19 and TRBJ2-5; 8 bases align to TRBD2. The CDR3 consists of 16 residues. Germline trimming cut 7 bases from V and 0 bases from J; bases unmatched to any gene: 10. Germline CDR1 LNHDA, CDR2 SQIVND (reference sequence). CDR3 nucleotide sequence: TGTGCCAGTACCCAGAGGGCTAGCGGGTACCAAGAGACCCAGTACTTC. Translation: CASTQRASGYQETQYF. Together with reference TRBV19 and TRBJ2-5, the CDR3 gives the full variable domain: DGGITQSPKYLFRKEGQNVTLSCEQNLNHDAMYWYRQDPGQGLRLIYYSQIVNDFQKGDIAEGYSVSREKKESFPLTVTSAQKNPTAFYLCASTQRASGYQETQYFGPGTRLLVL.

The chain carries TRBV28 and TRBJ1-1; 8 nucleotides align to TRBD1. With V trimmed by 9 bases and J by 5 bases, 17 bases remained unmatched. CDR1 is MDHEN, CDR2 SYDVKM, per germline. The length of the CDR3 is 16 residues. CDR3 sequence (DNA): TGTGCCAGTCTTGGGGGCAGGGGGCCGGTGGGGACTGAAGCTTTCTTT. It encodes CASLGGRGPVGTEAFF.

The chain is built from TRBV18 and TRBJ2-7; D is possibly TRBD2 (5 bases). V was pared by 4 bases and J by 7 bases, with 20 bases between. The CDR3 extends over 15 amino acids. Germline V gives CDR1 KGHSH, CDR2 LQKENI. The CDR3 loop reads CASSRSYGLQEEQYF. In nucleotides, the CDR3 is TGTGCCAGCTCACGTTCCTATGGACTGCAGGAAGAGCAGTACTTC.

V usage is TRBV5-4 and J usage is TRBJ2-6; no definite D call. V was clipped by 4 bases and J by 0 bases, with 11 bases between them. Germline CDR1 is SGHNT and CDR2 is YYREEE (reference sequence). The CDR3 contains 16 residues. In DNA form, the CDR3 reads TGTGCCAGCAGCACCCAGACCACCTCTGGGGCCAACGTCCTGACTTTC. It is translated as CASSTQTTSGANVLTF.

The V call is TRBV27, the J call TRBJ1-2, with 7 bases identical to TRBD1. The CDR3 spans 13 residues. Germline values: CDR1 MNHEY, CDR2 SMNVEV (reference sequence). The V gene end was trimmed by 6 bases and the J gene end by 5 bases; junction bases not matched to a gene: 6. The CDR3 DNA follows: TGTGCCAGCAGGACGACAGGGTCTTATGGCTACACCTTC. Translated: CASRTTGSYGYTF.

A single count supports this clone. This chain joins TRBV4-2 and TRBJ2-7; perhaps TRBD2 as D (5 bases). Deletions cut 0 bases from V and 2 bases from J, with 8 bases between. Germline CDR1 reads LGHNA; CDR2 reads YNFKEQ. This CDR3 is built from 14 residues. This CDR3 is CASSQDRGPYEQYF. The CDR3 bases are TGTGCCAGCAGCCAAGATCGAGGGCCCTACGAGCAGTACTTC.

This chain uses TRBV7-9 with TRBJ2-7; D call uncertain. The V end was cut by 4 bases, the J end by 1 base, with 14 bases between. CDR3 length equals 15 residues. Germline CDR1 is SEHNR and CDR2 is FQNEAQ (reference sequence). The CDR3 DNA sequence: TGTGCCAGCAGCTCAAAAGCCACAGCTTCCTACGAGCAGTACTTC. It translates to CASSSKATASYEQYF.

This sequence joins TRBV28 and TRBJ2-7; D may be TRBD1 (5 bases). Trimming took off 6 bases at V and 5 bases at J, with 11 bases between the two ends. Germline CDR1 reads MDHEN; CDR2 reads SYDVKM. CDR3 length: 12 residues. In nucleotides, the CDR3 is TGTGCCAGCAGGAGTCAGGGTAACGAGCAGTACTTC. Protein: CASRSQGNEQYF.

The chain employs TRBV10-3 and TRBJ1-1; no definite D call. The V end lost 4 bases, the J end lost 3 bases, and 12 bases lay between the germline ends. CDR1 and CDR2 from the germline V gene are ENHRY and SYGVKD. The CDR3 contains 14 residues. The CDR3 coding sequence is TGTGCCATCAGTGTAAGGGCTGGGGACACTGAAGCTTTCTTT. Translation: CAISVRAGDTEAFF.

This clone occurred once. The rearrangement uses TRBV10-2 and TRBJ1-1; 9 nucleotides match TRBD1. The length of the CDR3 is 14 residues. Germline loops: CDR1 WSHSY, CDR2 SAAADI. Losses at the gene ends were 5 bases for V and 2 bases for J; bases not matched to a gene: 3. The CDR3 is CASSRTGVNTEAFF. The CDR3 DNA is TGCGCCAGCAGTAGGACAGGGGTCAACACTGAAGCTTTCTTT.

The count of this clone is one. V is TRBV19 and J is TRBJ2-1, with D possibly matching TRBD1 (5 bases). Germline CDR1 and CDR2: LNHDA and SQIVND (reference sequence). The CDR3 consists of 17 residues. V was clipped by 5 bases and J by 2 bases, with 19 bases between them. CDR3 bases: TGTGCCAGTAGTCCCCTCCTTGGGCAGGGTCCCTACAATGAGCAGTTCTTC. It specifies CASSPLLGQGPYNEQFF.